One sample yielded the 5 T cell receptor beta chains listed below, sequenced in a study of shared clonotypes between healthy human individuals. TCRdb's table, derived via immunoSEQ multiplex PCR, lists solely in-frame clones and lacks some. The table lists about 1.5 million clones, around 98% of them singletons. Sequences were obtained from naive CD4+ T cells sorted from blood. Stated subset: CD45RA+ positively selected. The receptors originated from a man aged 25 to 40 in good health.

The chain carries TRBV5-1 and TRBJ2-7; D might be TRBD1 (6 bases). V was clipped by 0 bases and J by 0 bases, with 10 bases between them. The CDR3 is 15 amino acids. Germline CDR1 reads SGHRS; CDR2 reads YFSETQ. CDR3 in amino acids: CASSLGDTSSYEQYF. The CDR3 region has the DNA TGCGCCAGCAGCTTGGGGGACACCAGCTCCTACGAGCAGTACTTC. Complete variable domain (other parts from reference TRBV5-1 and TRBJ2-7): KAGVTQTPRYLIKTRGQQVTLSCSPISGHRSVSWYQQTPGQGLQFLFEYFSETQRNKGNFPGRFSGRQFSNSRSEMNVSTLELGDSALYLCASSLGDTSSYEQYFGPGTRLTVT.

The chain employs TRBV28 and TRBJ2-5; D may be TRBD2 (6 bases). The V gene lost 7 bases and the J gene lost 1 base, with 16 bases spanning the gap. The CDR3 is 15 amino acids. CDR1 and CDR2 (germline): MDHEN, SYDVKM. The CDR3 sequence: CASIPRRGPQETQYF. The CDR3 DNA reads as TGTGCCAGCATCCCTAGGAGGGGACCCCAAGAGACCCAGTACTTC.

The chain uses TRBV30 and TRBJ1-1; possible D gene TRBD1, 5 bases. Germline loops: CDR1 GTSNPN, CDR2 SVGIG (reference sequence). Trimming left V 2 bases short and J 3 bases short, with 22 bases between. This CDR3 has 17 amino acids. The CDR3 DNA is TGTGCCTGGAGTACACAACGGGGGTTCGTCCCCTACACTGAAGCTTTCTTT. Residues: CAWSTQRGFVPYTEAFF. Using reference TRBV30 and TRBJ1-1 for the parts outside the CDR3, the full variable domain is SQTIHQWPATLVQPVGSPLSLECTVEGTSNPNLYWYRQAAGRGLQLLFYSVGIGQISSEVPQNLSASRPQDRQFILSSKKLLLSDSGFYLCAWSTQRGFVPYTEAFFGQGTRLTVV.

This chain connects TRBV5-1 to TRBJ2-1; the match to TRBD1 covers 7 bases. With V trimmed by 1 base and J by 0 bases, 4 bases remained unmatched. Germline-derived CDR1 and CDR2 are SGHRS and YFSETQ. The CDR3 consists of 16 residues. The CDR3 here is CASSLQGVSSYNEQFF. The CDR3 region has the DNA TGCGCCAGCAGCTTGCAGGGGGTGAGCTCCTACAATGAGCAGTTCTTC.

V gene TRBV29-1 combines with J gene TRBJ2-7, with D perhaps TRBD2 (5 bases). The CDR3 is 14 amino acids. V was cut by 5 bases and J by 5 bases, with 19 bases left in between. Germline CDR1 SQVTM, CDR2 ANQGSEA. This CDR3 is CSVKRGKRWDEQYF. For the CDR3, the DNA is TGCAGCGTTAAAAGAGGGAAACGGTGGGACGAGCAGTACTTC.